These T cell receptor beta chains were read from a single sample in a study of blood T cell repertoires in COVID-19. Using immunoSEQ multiplex PCR, the repertoire was profiled, and TCRdb retains in-frame clones only, with some absent. The sample contains approximately 89,000 clones, roughly 80% of which appear only once. Sequencing was carried out using peripheral blood. The receptors originated from a human donor in a cohort sampled during active COVID-19. CDR3s leave out the opening cysteine and the closing phenylalanine or tryptophan.

v_gene: TRBV19
j_gene: TRBJ2-5
CDR3aa: ASSLGLARSQETQY

v_gene: TRBV10-2
j_gene: TRBJ1-1
CDR3aa: ASNQAGRTEAF

v_gene: TRBV5-1
j_gene: TRBJ2-7
CDR3aa: ASSMKGSGEQY

v_gene: TRBV18
j_gene: TRBJ2-1
CDR3aa: ASSPRSGRAFNEQF

v_gene: TRBV27
j_gene: TRBJ2-2
CDR3aa: ASSFEHTGELF

v_gene: TRBV19
j_gene: TRBJ1-1
CDR3aa: ASSSPGQGKSYEAF

v_gene: TRBV7-2
j_gene: TRBJ2-7
CDR3aa: ASSPTSGTYEQY

v_gene: TRBV28
j_gene: TRBJ2-4
CDR3aa: ASSLSGGGRQY

v_gene: TRBV28
j_gene: TRBJ1-4
CDR3aa: ASSFGVWGSREKLF

v_gene: TRBV7-3
j_gene: TRBJ2-3
CDR3aa: ASSFLSAGGRGDTQY

v_gene: TRBV28
j_gene: TRBJ2-5
CDR3aa: ASSLTGGGEETQY

v_gene: TRBV29-1
j_gene: TRBJ2-1
CDR3aa: SSPGQYNEQF

v_gene: TRBV11-2
j_gene: TRBJ2-5
CDR3aa: ASSRPGGETQY

v_gene: TRBV28
j_gene: TRBJ2-7
CDR3aa: ASSGLTGSLASGNYEQY

v_gene: TRBV5-1
j_gene: TRBJ1-5
CDR3aa: ASSLAGGNSNQPQH

v_gene: TRBV10-3
j_gene: TRBJ1-2
CDR3aa: AISEGRGVLGYT

v_gene: TRBV5-1
j_gene: TRBJ1-3
CDR3aa: ASSLGDRGPGNTIY

v_gene: TRBV12-3/TRBV12-4
j_gene: TRBJ1-2
CDR3aa: ASTVRDTGGYT

v_gene: TRBV10-3
j_gene: TRBJ2-1
CDR3aa: ATGGQGGSNEQF

v_gene: TRBV28
j_gene: TRBJ2-7
CDR3aa: ASALNSGRASYEQY

v_gene: TRBV28
j_gene: TRBJ2-5
CDR3aa: ASSTPWGGSQETQY

v_gene: TRBV27
j_gene: TRBJ2-6
CDR3aa: ASSLRRESLSGANVLT

v_gene: TRBV11-2
j_gene: TRBJ2-7
CDR3aa: ASSSQDTGRWIPYEQY

v_gene: TRBV12-3/TRBV12-4
j_gene: TRBJ1-1
CDR3aa: ASSLVQGEAF

v_gene: TRBV30
j_gene: TRBJ1-1
CDR3aa: AWNRGKGGTEAF

v_gene: TRBV6-5
j_gene: TRBJ2-3
CDR3aa: ASREAGGGDTQY

v_gene: TRBV11-2
j_gene: TRBJ2-7
CDR3aa: ASNKVAEVYEQY

v_gene: TRBV3-1/TRBV3-2
j_gene: TRBJ2-2
CDR3aa: ASSPGGFTGELF

v_gene: TRBV7-2
j_gene: TRBJ2-7
CDR3aa: ASSISGTSGYEQY

v_gene: TRBV5-1
j_gene: TRBJ2-7
CDR3aa: ASSKWGGDTAYEQY

v_gene: TRBV24-1
j_gene: TRBJ2-1
CDR3aa: ATSDRTSAQKNEQF

v_gene: TRBV20-1
j_gene: TRBJ2-7
CDR3aa: SASSVRDSYEQY

v_gene: TRBV5-1
j_gene: TRBJ1-2
CDR3aa: ASSAGQGFYGYT

v_gene: TRBV9
j_gene: TRBJ2-7
CDR3aa: ASERGRFYEQY

v_gene: TRBV3-1/TRBV3-2
j_gene: TRBJ1-1
CDR3aa: ASSQAQNTEAF

v_gene: TRBV25-1
j_gene: TRBJ2-3
CDR3aa: ASSTGTGPVGTDTQY

v_gene: TRBV9
j_gene: TRBJ2-1
CDR3aa: ASSPRLARTVNEQF

v_gene: TRBV5-1
j_gene: TRBJ2-5
CDR3aa: ASSPGLAAKETQY

v_gene: TRBV28
j_gene: TRBJ2-3
CDR3aa: ASSPRRTTGTQY

v_gene: TRBV5-1
j_gene: TRBJ2-7
CDR3aa: ASSRLSGTGSSYEQY

v_gene: TRBV19
j_gene: TRBJ2-7
CDR3aa: ASSMSSGTYEQY

v_gene: TRBV30
j_gene: TRBJ1-6
CDR3aa: AWSNRGSYNSPLH

v_gene: TRBV6-5
j_gene: TRBJ1-1
CDR3aa: ASWDRVTEAF

v_gene: TRBV6-5
j_gene: TRBJ1-5
CDR3aa: ASRPQSNQPQH

v_gene: TRBV2
j_gene: TRBJ2-3
CDR3aa: ASSVRQGREDTQY

v_gene: TRBV9
j_gene: TRBJ1-4
CDR3aa: ASSVSGTGGGEKLF

v_gene: TRBV6-6
j_gene: TRBJ2-7
CDR3aa: ASSDRATYEQY

v_gene: TRBV18
j_gene: TRBJ1-2
CDR3aa: ASRPGRGDYGYT

v_gene: TRBV7-2
j_gene: TRBJ1-4
CDR3aa: ASSPGTAEKLF

v_gene: TRBV5-1
j_gene: TRBJ2-7
CDR3aa: ASSLQGYEQY

v_gene: TRBV5-1
j_gene: TRBJ2-7
CDR3aa: ASSPGTSVREQY

v_gene: TRBV27
j_gene: TRBJ2-7
CDR3aa: ASSLGGQGVVYEQY

v_gene: TRBV28
j_gene: TRBJ1-5
CDR3aa: ASRLGTIISNQPQH

v_gene: TRBV7-9
j_gene: TRBJ2-1
CDR3aa: ASSLQSGRRNEQF

v_gene: TRBV4-2
j_gene: TRBJ2-7
CDR3aa: ASSHGTGNPYEQY

v_gene: TRBV5-1
j_gene: TRBJ2-3
CDR3aa: ASSLVRSERDTQY